This passage covers 8 T cell receptor beta chains from one sample sequenced in a study of shared clonotypes between healthy human individuals. The table came from immunoSEQ multiplex PCR; TCRdb's copy has only in-frame clones and leaves some out. The sample contains over 2 million clones, about 95% of which appear only once. Naive-designated CD8 cells lacked CD45RO, were positively enriched for CCR7, and omitted terminally differentiated effector memory CD45RA+ cells. Sequenced input: naive CD8+ T cells sorted from blood. These receptors were taken from a man aged 18 to 35 in good health.

The chain joins TRBV7-9 to TRBJ2-5, with a weak D call TRBD1 (6 bases). Trimming left V 0 bases short and J 3 bases short, with 8 bases between. The CDR3 totals 14 residues. Per germline, CDR1 SEHNR and CDR2 FQNEAQ (reference sequence). Here the CDR3 reads CASSLAGAKETQYF. The CDR3 DNA reads TGTGCCAGCAGCTTAGCGGGGGCAAAAGAGACCCAGTACTTC.

V gene TRBV10-3 combines with J gene TRBJ2-1; a weak D match, TRBD1 (5 bases). The CDR3 is 16 amino acids. Trimming stripped 3 bases from V and 2 bases from J, with 14 bases between. The germline V gene encodes CDR1 ENHRY and CDR2 SYGVKD. CDR3 sequence: CAISESGIGPYNEQFF. As DNA, the CDR3 is TGTGCCATCAGTGAATCAGGGATTGGTCCCTACAATGAGCAGTTCTTC.

As concerns this clone: The same CDR3 arises from other DNA sequences in this sample as well. The V call is TRBV13, the J call TRBJ1-2; 8 bases align to TRBD1. After removal of 3 bases from V and 3 bases from J, the junction contained 0 bases not matched to a gene. CDR1 is PRHDT and CDR2 is FYEKMQ in the germline V gene (reference sequence). The CDR3 consists of 13 residues. The CDR3 reads CASSLDRDYGYTF. The CDR3 DNA follows: TGTGCCAGCAGCTTGGACAGGGACTATGGCTACACCTTC.

The rearrangement joins TRBV7-9 to TRBJ2-1; no clear D gene. The V end lost 2 bases, the J end lost 3 bases, and 5 bases lay between the germline ends. The CDR3 runs to 13 residues. Germline assignment: CDR1 SEHNR and CDR2 FQNEAQ (reference sequence). CDR3 sequence: CASSLPNYNEQFF. In DNA form, the CDR3 reads TGTGCCAGCAGCTTACCCAACTACAATGAGCAGTTCTTC.

The chain carries TRBV13 and TRBJ1-1; D is uncertain. This CDR3 is 15 amino acids long. CDR1 and CDR2 from the germline V gene are PRHDT and FYEKMQ (reference sequence). The ends were cut back, 0 bases at V and 2 bases at J, with 10 bases in the middle. As DNA, the CDR3 is TGTGCCAGCAGCTTAGGTCTCGATTATAACACTGAAGCTTTCTTT. Its translation: CASSLGLDYNTEAFF.

The chain joins TRBV28 to TRBJ1-1; D is uncertain. Germline CDR1 is MDHEN and CDR2 is SYDVKM. This CDR3 spans 14 amino acids. V shed 5 bases and J shed 6 bases, with 16 bases lying between them. This chain's CDR3 is CASSHRGGYAEAFF. In nucleotides, the CDR3 is TGTGCCAGCAGTCACCGGGGAGGGTACGCTGAAGCTTTCTTT.

The rearrangement uses TRBV19 and TRBJ2-1; D not certain. The germline V gene has CDR1 LNHDA and CDR2 SQIVND (reference sequence). This CDR3 is built from 11 residues. Trimming pared 5 bases from V and 5 bases from J, leaving 4 bases between. DNA of the CDR3: TGTGCCAGTAGTCTCCACAATGAGCAGTTCTTC. The encoded protein is CASSLHNEQFF.

The chain links TRBV2 to TRBJ2-2, with 10 bases fitting TRBD2. Trimming at V came to 6 bases and at J to 4 bases, leaving 14 bases not matched to a gene. This CDR3 has 18 residues. Germline V lookup: CDR1 SNHLY, CDR2 FYNNEI. DNA for the CDR3: TGTGCCAGCAGCTCAGCTAGCGGGAGTTTCTTGTGCACCGGGGAGCTGTTTTTT. Protein product: CASSSASGSFLCTGELFF.